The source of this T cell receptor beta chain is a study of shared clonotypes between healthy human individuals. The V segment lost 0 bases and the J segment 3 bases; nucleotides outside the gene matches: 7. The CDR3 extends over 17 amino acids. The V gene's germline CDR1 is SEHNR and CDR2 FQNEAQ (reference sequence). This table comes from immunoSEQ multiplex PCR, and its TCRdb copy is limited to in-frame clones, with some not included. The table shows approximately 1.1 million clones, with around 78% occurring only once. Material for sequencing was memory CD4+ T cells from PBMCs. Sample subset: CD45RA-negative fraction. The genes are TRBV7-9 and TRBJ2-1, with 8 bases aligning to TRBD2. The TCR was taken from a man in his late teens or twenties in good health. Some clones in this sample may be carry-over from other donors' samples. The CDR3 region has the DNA TGTGCCAGCAGCTTAGCCCCTAGGCTAGCGGGCTACAATGAGCAGTTCTTC. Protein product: CASSLAPRLAGYNEQFF.